This T cell receptor (beta chain) was recorded in a study of T cell responses to AZD1222 COVID-19 vaccine (dated by TCRdb to 2020 to 2022). Context from the whole study: AZD1222 recipients given second doses at about 4 weeks or at about 12 weeks were pooled, since spike-specific TCR depth and breadth were not found to differ between the two schedules. Trial participants were enrolled into age subgroups of 18-55, 56-69 and 70-plus years, which contained about 150, 27 and 61 TCR-sequenced participants, respectively. TCR sequencing was performed for fewer than 250 trial participants, of whom approximately 200 were given two doses of AZD1222 and some 26 were given two doses of MenACWY control vaccine.

Inclusive of the bounding cysteine and phenylalanine, the CDR3 is 15 residues long. Only the CDR3 DNA stays, 45 bases, in frame from base 1. Via the germline V gene (reference sequence), CDR1 is LGHDT and CDR2 YNNKEL. After removal of 4 bases from V and 0 bases from J, the junction retains 3 bases not matched to a gene. Regarding this clone: Its antigen is unknown. No clone much larger than this one lies a single base away; base qualities are absent.

The paper's findings and limits, for the study overall: Spike-specific TCR breadth and depth rose significantly after two AZD1222 doses compared with day 0 and with MenACWY recipients. Because no day 14 peak-response samples were available, the repertoires could be characterized only after the peak T cell response. Conclusions about previously exposed vaccinees are limited because only five to seven AZD1222 recipients were SARS-CoV-2 seropositive at baseline. Participants were mostly white British, with more females than males. The authors suggested clonal diversity may have been underestimated. CD4 TCRs associated with the vaccine covered the entire spike protein, and the dominant responses were in regions 160-218 and 743-854. In the small 56-69-year group, the increase in depth fell short of significance, most likely because of low power. Nearly half of unique spike-specific TCRs reportedly recognized epitopes outside regions mutated in the B.1.351 and B.1.1.7 variants.

The CDR3 regions of human TCRbeta chains were analyzed by immunosequencing. Processing in the source paper ran as follows. TCRs in the repertoires were matched against a reference library of SARS-CoV-2-specific TCRs that had been generated with the MIRA antigen-specificity platform. Breadth meant the fraction of unique TCRs that were SARS-CoV-2-associated, whereas depth meant the fraction of total T cells that were SARS-CoV-2-associated. Using the MIRA data, each spike-specific TCR was mapped to the spike region that the TCR reacts to and placed in a CD4 or CD8 class. Log10-transformed breadth and depth values were compared by one-way ANOVA with Sidak's multiple comparisons tests. The source is immuneACCESS, and TCRdb retained only in-frame sequences with V and J called. Part of the clones is not carried over; for the studies checked, unresolved V genes explain less than half of this, and the remainder is unexplained. V and J calls and clone size are copied from that table; D and trimming were computed from the DNA. This sample gives 100,000 to 150,000 clones in total; 80% to 90% of them show up just once. Together, the top ten hold 7.5% to 8% of the sample.

Taken with the paper, the label for time point translates to: baseline before first vaccination. Samples from vaccinated people were obtained from the UK trials COV001 and COV002, which included a single-blind randomized controlled phase 2/3 trial of AZD1222 (ChAdOx1 nCoV-19) in healthy adults. For TCRbeta chain sequencing, PBMC samples from trial participants were taken at day 0 and at day 28 after the second dose. The material was peripheral blood, obtained on day 0 of AZD1222 vaccination. The receptor was isolated from an adult in good health. The chain joins TRBV3-1 (or the pseudogene TRBV3-2) to TRBJ1-1; 9 central nucleotides agree with TRBD1. The CDR3 reads as follows: CASSPRTGVNTEAFF. The base sequence is TGTGCCAGCAGCCCTCGGACAGGGGTGAACACTGAAGCTTTCTTT.